Presented here are 20 T cell receptor beta chains from one specimen sequenced in a study of tumor-infiltrating lymphocytes in primary liver carcinoma. Total RNA and DNA came together from approximately 20-30 mg of bulk tissue without cell sorting. TCR beta cDNA was made from approximately 500 ng total RNA with a constant-region primer. For TCR beta, libraries were produced by three nested multiplex PCR rounds using slightly modified ARM-PCR. TRBV1-TRBV30 forward primers paired with a C-beta reverse primer were used in the first two PCR rounds, which ran approximately 11 cycles each. From the multiplex PCR reads, TCRdb called clonotypes with MiXCR, one entry per CDR3 protein. Of 75,000 or so distinct CDR3 sequences in the sample, approximately 74% were seen once. Specimen: liver tumor tissue from sampling region 4. Subset denoted: tumor region T4, right-lateral pole. These receptors all stem from a man aged 40-49 years with primary liver carcinoma and hepatitis B virus infection.

CDR3 DNA: TGTGCCAGCAGCATAGTGCTGGCGGTAAACAATGAGCAGTTCTTC. Protein sequence: CASSIVLAVNNEQFF. This chain joins TRBV11-2 and TRBJ2-1; no reliable D call. With 5 bases removed from V and 5 bases from J, the gap between germline ends came to 16 bases. Germline V lookup: CDR1 SGHAT, CDR2 FQNNGV. This CDR3 region has 15 residues.

There are a few counts of this clonotype. The V and J genes are TRBV11-2 and TRBJ2-5; D may match TRBD1 or TRBD2 (5 bases each). Germline values: CDR1 SGHAT, CDR2 FQNNGV. The CDR3 runs 14 residues. V lost 7 bases and J lost 1, with 13 bases in between. This chain's CDR3 is CASNENGAQETQYF. The CDR3 coding sequence is TGTGCCAGCAACGAAAACGGGGCCCAAGAGACCCAGTACTTC.

This clonotype came up many times. The V and J genes are TRBV15 and TRBJ2-5, with TRBD1 identical over 8 bases. The CDR3 sequence is 14 residues long. V shed 1 base, J shed 9 bases, and the junction held 7 bases outside the gene matches. CDR1 and CDR2 from the germline V gene are LNHNV and YYDKDF (reference sequence). The CDR3 region is CATSRGQGTGAQYF. Written as DNA, the CDR3 is TGTGCCACCAGCAGAGGACAGGGGACGGGGGCCCAGTACTTC.

This clonotype was counted ten times or more. The gene calls are TRBV28 and TRBJ2-7, with 7 nucleotides matching TRBD1. Germline-derived CDR1 and CDR2 are MDHEN and SYDVKM. This CDR3 has 14 amino acids. V shed 6 bases and J 2 bases; nucleotides not matched to a gene: 7. This chain's CDR3 is CASRSDRVTYEQYF. The DNA of the CDR3 is TGTGCCAGCAGATCCGACAGGGTCACCTACGAGCAGTACTTC.

Concerning this clonotype: In this CDR3 the conserved last residue, phenylalanine or tryptophan, is missing, so a read error is likely. The rearrangement links TRBV29-1 to TRBJ2-1; TRBD1 agrees at 11 bases. Per the germline V gene, CDR1 is SQVTM and CDR2 is ANQGSEA. This CDR3 contains 14 residues. This chain's CDR3 is CNGLPGQGVDEQFL. The CDR3 DNA is TGCAATGGATTGCCGGGACAGGGGGTGGATGAGCAGTTCCTC.

For this clonotype: This is likely a read error, given that the CDR3 carries no conserved phenylalanine or tryptophan at its end. The DNA is omitted, as the CDR3 cannot be located on it reliably, and the CDR3 follows TCRdb's listing. CDR3 sequence: CASSLAAREYEQYL. This chain joins TRBV11-2 and TRBJ2-7; TRBD2 is the table's D call, not checked against the DNA. The CDR3 length is 14 residues, termini included. CDR1 SGHAT and CDR2 FQNNGV come from the germline V gene.

A few counts support this clonotype. Given a much more abundant clone one base away, this may be a read error. V gene TRBV4-2 combines with J gene TRBJ2-3, with TRBD2 matching 15 bases. After removal of 8 bases from V and 3 bases from J, the junction contained 9 bases not matched to a gene. This CDR3 contains 17 residues. The V gene's germline CDR1 is LGHNA and CDR2 YNFKEQ. CDR3 loop: CASDPGLAGGGTDTQYF. The CDR3 nucleotides read TGTGCCAGCGATCCGGGACTAGCGGGAGGTGGGACAGATACGCAGTATTTT.

As regards this clonotype: Because it lacks the conserved phenylalanine or tryptophan at the end, this CDR3 is likely a read error. The gene calls are TRBV6-5 and TRBJ2-1; TRBD1 matches 8 bases. This CDR3 has 17 amino acids. V shed 6 bases and J 5 bases; nucleotides not matched to a gene: 15. CDR1 and CDR2 from the germline V gene are MNHEY and SVGAGI. CDR3 residues: CASSQDRAEVWDNEQFL. In DNA form, the CDR3 reads TGTGCCAGCAGCCAGGACAGGGCGGAAGTTTGGGACAATGAGCAGTTCTTA.

Ten or more counts support this clonotype. Here the CDR3 reads CAIRSGVNSNQPQHF. CDR3 DNA sequence: TGTGCCATCAGGTCCGGAGTGAATAGCAATCAGCCCCAGCATTTT. The rearrangement links TRBV6-6 to TRBJ1-5; D is undetermined. CDR3 length equals 15 residues. CDR1 and CDR2 from the germline V gene are MNHNY and SVGAGI (reference sequence). Deletions cut 10 bases from V and 0 bases from J, with 16 bases between.

About this clonotype: Its ends do not fully match the called genes, so a read error is possible. This chain connects TRBV6-6 to TRBJ2-7; 9 bases align to TRBD2. The germline gives CDR1 MNHNY, CDR2 SVGAGI (reference sequence). CDR3 size: 15 residues. The CDR3 bases are TGTGGCAGCAGTTCTGCGACTAGCGGACACAATGAGCAGTACTTC. This translates into CGSSSATSGHNEQYF.

The J gene is TRBJ2-7, the V gene TRBV2; perhaps TRBD2 as D (5 bases). This CDR3 contains 14 residues. V was clipped by 6 bases and J by 3 bases, with 15 bases between them. Germline-derived CDR1 and CDR2 are SNHLY and FYNNEI. The CDR3 here is CASSANGVYYEQYF. CDR3 DNA: TGTGCCAGCAGCGCAAACGGGGTGTACTACGAGCAGTACTTC.

In regard to this clonotype: One end of the junction does not line up with germline, which may come from a read error. This sequence joins TRBV5-1 and TRBJ1-6; D is unresolved. Germline CDR1 and CDR2: SGHRS and YFSETQ. The CDR3 is 15 residues long. The CDR3 DNA follows: TGCGCCAGCAGCTTGGCGGGATCCTTTAATTCACCCCTCCACTTT. It specifies CASSLAGSFNSPLHF. Filled out from reference TRBV5-1 and TRBJ1-6, the complete variable domain reads KAGVTQTPRYLIKTRGQQVTLSCSPISGHRSVSWYQQTPGQGLQFLFEYFSETQRNKGNFPGRFSGRQFSNSRSEMNVSTLELGDSALYLCASSLAGSFNSPLHFGNGTRLTVT.

This clonotype was observed a few times. A junction boundary mismatches the germline segment, possibly from a read error. The chain couples TRBV5-4 to TRBJ1-1, with D possibly being TRBD1 (5 bases). The CDR3 has 13 amino acids. CDR1 SGHNT and CDR2 YYREEE come from the germline V gene (reference sequence). The CDR3 sequence is CANSLGRDAEAFF. CDR3 DNA sequence: TGTGCCAACAGCTTGGGGCGGGACGCTGAAGCTTTCTTT.

This clonotype has just a few counts. This sequence joins TRBV9 and TRBJ2-1; tentatively, D is TRBD2 (5 bases). CDR1 and CDR2 (germline): SGDLS, YYNGEE. The length of the CDR3 is 13 residues. The germline V and J ends were trimmed by 5 bases and 8 bases, with 14 bases remaining between them. The CDR3 protein is CASRPSGSDEQFF. The CDR3 bases are TGTGCCAGCAGGCCCTCGGGGAGCGATGAGCAGTTCTTC.

With respect to this clonotype: A read error is possible here, since a much larger clone lies one base away. The chain couples TRBV24-1 to TRBJ2-3, with D unclear. In germline, CDR1 is KGHDR, CDR2 SFDVKD. V was shortened by 8 bases and J by 4 bases, with 9 bases between the two germline ends. This CDR3 is 12 amino acids long. For the CDR3, the DNA is TGTGCCACCACTATCGATGCAGATACGCAGTATTTT. Amino acids: CATTIDADTQYF.

This clonotype appeared a single time. The V call is TRBV6-5, the J call TRBJ2-2, with D hard to call. V shed 10 bases and J shed 4 bases, with 16 bases lying between them. Germline CDR1 and CDR2: MNHEY and SVGAGI. The CDR3 has 14 amino acids. DNA for the CDR3: TGTGCCAATAGTTACTGGGCATCCACCGGGGAGCTGTTTTTT. Amino acid sequence: CANSYWASTGELFF.

Of note for this clonotype: A junction end diverges from the germline sequence, so it may reflect a read error. This sequence joins TRBV29-1 and TRBJ2-6; D is possibly TRBD1 (5 bases). There are 14 residues in the CDR3. CDR1 and CDR2 from the germline V gene are SQVTM and ANQGSEA. The CDR3 bases are TGCAACGTTGAAGGTGGGCCTGGGGCCGATGTCCTGACTTTC. Encoded protein: CNVEGGPGADVLTF. The full variable domain, completed using reference TRBV29-1 and TRBJ2-6, is SAVISQKPSRDICQRGTSLTIQCQVDSQVTMMFWYRQQPGQSLTLIATANQGSEATYESGFVIDKFPISRPNLTFSTLTVSNMSPEDSSIYLCNVEGGPGADVLTFGAGSRLTVL.

On this clonotype: At one of its ends the junction is not consistent with the germline gene, which may arise from a read error. The chain joins TRBV6-1 to TRBJ2-6; D perhaps matches TRBD1 (5 bases). CDR3 length equals 16 residues. In germline, CDR1 is MNHNS, CDR2 SASEGT. This chain's CDR3 is CASNEGRVAGANALTF. CDR3 coding DNA: TGTGCCAGCAATGAAGGCAGGGTAGCTGGGGCCAACGCCCTGACTTTC.

As concerns this clonotype: At one of its ends the junction is not consistent with the germline gene, which may arise from a read error. The chain carries TRBV29-1 and TRBJ2-5; D unresolved. The germline V gene has CDR1 SQVTM and CDR2 ANQGSEA. The CDR3 loop spans 13 amino acids. CDR3 sequence (DNA): TGCAGCGTTGTGTTAGTAGACCAAGAGACTCAGTACTTC. This sequence encodes CSVVLVDQETQYF.

The rearrangement uses TRBV6-5 and TRBJ1-5; 8 bases are shared with TRBD1. This CDR3 contains 14 residues. The V segment lost 6 bases and the J segment 9 bases; nucleotides outside the gene matches: 10. The germline gives CDR1 MNHEY, CDR2 SVGAGI. The CDR3, as DNA: TGTGCCAGCAGGCTCAGGGGGCGACGTCGGCCCCAGCATTTT. Protein sequence: CASRLRGRRRPQHF.